These T cell receptor beta chains were read from a single sample in a study of OX40 agonist ivuxolimab in advanced cancers. Data came from immunoSEQ multiplex PCR; TCRdb stores just in-frame clones and leaves some out. The sample lists 60,000 to 80,000 clones; 80% to 90% were seen once. The starting material was CD4+ or CD8+ T cells sorted from blood, obtained in a trial of the OX40 agonist ivuxolimab. The receptors originated from an adult with an advanced solid tumor such as melanoma, head and neck, liver or kidney cancer. CDR3s include the opening cysteine and the closing phenylalanine or tryptophan. Fields, in order: V gene, J gene, clone size, D gene, CDR3 DNA, CDR3 protein. The D gene is left open where the match is weak. Only some rows state a clone size, as once, few, many or a class for expanded clones.

>TRBV29-1|TRBJ1-2|-|-
TGCAGCGTTGAAGGACCGGAGGGCTACACCTTC
CSVEGPEGYTF
>TRBV29-1|TRBJ2-1|-|-
TGCAGCGTTTCCCTTGTAGATGAGCAGTTCTTC
CSVSLVDEQFF
>TRBV9|TRBJ1-1|-|-
TGTGCCAGCAGCGTAGGGGTGGGCACTGAAGCTTTCTTT
CASSVGVGTEAFF
>TRBV5-4|TRBJ1-6|-|-
TGTGCCAGCAGCTTGTTCGGGGGCGGCACCTATAATTCACCCCTCCACTTT
CASSLFGGGTYNSPLHF
>TRBV28|TRBJ2-7|-|TRBD2
TGTGCCAGCAGTCGAGTAGCGGGGTCCTACGAGCAGTACTTC
CASSRVAGSYEQYF
>TRBV6-1|TRBJ2-2|-|-
TGTGCCAGCAGAAATCTCGGGACCACCGGGGAGCTGTTTTTT
CASRNLGTTGELFF
>TRBV4-1|TRBJ2-7|-|TRBD2
TGCGCCAGCAGCCCGGCGGGAGAAAGCTCCTACGAGCAGTACTTC
CASSPAGESSYEQYF
>TRBV19|TRBJ1-5|few|TRBD1
TGTGCCAGTAGTATAACGGGGGACAGAAATCAGCCCCAGCATTTT
CASSITGDRNQPQHF
>TRBV10-3|TRBJ2-7|-|-
TGTGCCATCAGTGAGTCGGCTAGTAGAACCTACGAGCAGTACTTC
CAISESASRTYEQYF
>TRBV7-8|TRBJ1-4|-|-
TGTGCCAGCAGCCTCGCAGCATTGGGAAAACTGTTTTTT
CASSLAALGKLFF
>TRBV15|TRBJ2-2|-|-
TGTGCCACCAGCAGAGTGCGCGGAACCGGAGGGGAGCTGTTTTTT
CATSRVRGTGGELFF
>TRBV7-9|TRBJ1-4|-|-
TGTGCCAGCAGCTTAAATCCTAATGAAAAACTGTTTTTT
CASSLNPNEKLFF
>TRBV9|TRBJ1-4|-|-
TGTGCCAGCAGCCCGCGGGGAGTCCTACCCGAAAAACTGTTTTTT
CASSPRGVLPEKLFF
>TRBV10-3|TRBJ2-7|-|TRBD2
TGTGCCATCACCCAATCAGCAGCGGGAGATATTACGGCAGGCGAGCAGTACTTC
CAITQSAAGDITAGEQYF
>TRBV27|TRBJ2-7|-|TRBD1
TGTGCCAGCAGTTTTTTCCAACCGGGACAGGGAGACTACGAGCAGTACTTC
CASSFFQPGQGDYEQYF
>TRBV7-3|TRBJ2-2|few|TRBD1
TGTGCCAGCAGCATCACAGACAGGGGAACCGGGGAGCTGTTTTTT
CASSITDRGTGELFF
>TRBV15|TRBJ2-7|-|TRBD2
TGTGCCACCAGCATGGGGGGGAGCTCCTACGAGCAGTACTTC
CATSMGGSSYEQYF
>TRBV29-1|TRBJ1-5|few|-
TGCAGCGCGGAGGGGTGCCAGCATTTT
CSAEGCQHF
>TRBV18|TRBJ1-1|-|-
TGTGCCAGCTCACCACCGATGGGGGGTAGGGGCACTGAAGCTTTCTTT
CASSPPMGGRGTEAFF
>TRBV30|TRBJ1-1|-|-
TGTGCCTGGAGGGGCGGCAGGAAGAACACTGAAGCTTTCTTT
CAWRGGRKNTEAFF
>TRBV18|TRBJ2-2|-|-
TGTGCCAGCTCACCACGGATGGGCGTGAACACCGGGGAGCTGTTTTTT
CASSPRMGVNTGELFF
>TRBV6-6|TRBJ2-4|-|TRBD2
TGTGCCAGCCACCTCCCACTGCGGGAGGGCCGAAACATTCAGTACTTC
CASHLPLREGRNIQYF
>TRBV6-5|TRBJ1-2|-|-
TGTGCCAGCAGTTACTCGATAAACCCTAACTATGGCTACACCTTC
CASSYSINPNYGYTF
>TRBV27|TRBJ1-2|-|TRBD1
TGTGCCAGCAGTTTGTCGGGACAGCTCAACTATGGCTACACCTTC
CASSLSGQLNYGYTF
>TRBV7-6|TRBJ2-7|-|-
TGTGCCAGCAGCTCGACTCTGACAGCCTACGAGCAGTACTTC
CASSSTLTAYEQYF
>TRBV5-6|TRBJ2-7|-|-
TGTGCCAGCAGCTTGGACTACTACGAGCAGTACTTC
CASSLDYYEQYF
>TRBV7-2|TRBJ1-1|-|TRBD1
TGTGCCAGCAGCTTAAAATGGACAGGCGGGGGCACTGAAGCTTTCTTT
CASSLKWTGGGTEAFF
>TRBV5-4|TRBJ2-5|-|-
TGTGCCAGCACCCGGGGGGGGACAGGGTCAGAGACCCAGTACTTC
CASTRGGTGSETQYF
>TRBV7-2|TRBJ2-7|-|TRBD1
TGTGCCAGCAGCTTAGGACCGCCGGGGACAGGGAACGAGCAGTACTTC
CASSLGPPGTGNEQYF
>TRBV18|TRBJ2-3|-|-
TGTGCCAGCCATCTCACTACTAGAAACACAGATACGCAGTATTTT
CASHLTTRNTDTQYF
>TRBV6-1|TRBJ2-1|-|-
TGTGCCAGCATGCCCCGGAGGGGCAATGAGCAGTTCTTC
CASMPRRGNEQFF
>TRBV7-9|TRBJ2-7|-|-
TGTGCCAGCAGCTCCCAGAAGTCAGTATCGTACGAGCAGTACTTC
CASSSQKSVSYEQYF
>TRBV19|TRBJ1-1|-|TRBD1
TGTGCCAGTAGTATTACGACCCTGGGGGGGACAGGGAACACTGAAGCTTTCTTT
CASSITTLGGTGNTEAFF
>TRBV30|TRBJ2-3|-|TRBD2
TGTGCCTGGAGTGTACTGAAGCGGGAGTACTCAGATACGCAGTATTTT
CAWSVLKREYSDTQYF
>TRBV5-8|TRBJ1-4|-|-
TGTGCCAGCAGCTTGAGCGGGAGGGAAAAACTGTTTTTT
CASSLSGREKLFF
>TRBV5-4|TRBJ2-7|-|TRBD1
TGTGCCAGTAGGACAGGGGGAGATTCCTACGAGCAGTACTTC
CASRTGGDSYEQYF
>TRBV28|TRBJ2-3|few|-
TGTGCCAGCAGTTCCGCCCCGACTGATACGCAGTATTTT
CASSSAPTDTQYF
>TRBV5-6|TRBJ1-3|-|-
TGTGCCAGCAGCTTGCCAGGGCATAACTCTGGAAACACCATATATTTT
CASSLPGHNSGNTIYF
>TRBV10-3|TRBJ2-7|few|TRBD2
TGTGCCATCAGTGAGTCAGCTAGCGGGAGGGCCGAGCAGTACTTC
CAISESASGRAEQYF
>TRBV20-1|TRBJ1-2|-|-
TGCAGTGCCAGACGGGACTATGGCTACACCTTC
CSARRDYGYTF
>TRBV29-1|TRBJ2-2|-|-
TGCAGCTACCGAGGGGACACCGGGGAGCTGTTTTTT
CSYRGDTGELFF
>TRBV7-3|TRBJ2-7|-|-
TGTGCCAGCAGCCTAAGACCCATCCCCCCCCGCAGATACGAGCAGTACTTC
CASSLRPIPPRRYEQYF
>TRBV18|TRBJ1-3|-|TRBD1
TGTGCCAGCTCAGTCCGGGACAGGGGACCTACAAGCTCTGGAAACACCATATATTTT
CASSVRDRGPTSSGNTIYF
>TRBV28|TRBJ1-1|-|-
TGTGCCAGCAGTTTAAACCTCCTTGCAGGGGTCCCTGAAGCTTTCTTT
CASSLNLLAGVPEAFF
>TRBV7-2|TRBJ2-1|once|-
TGTGCCAGCAGCTTAGCGGCTTTGTTCAATGAGCAGTTCTTC
CASSLAALFNEQFF
>TRBV18|TRBJ1-4|once|TRBD1
TGTGCCAGCTCACGGGAGGCGACAGGGAATGAAAAACTGTTTTTT
CASSREATGNEKLFF
>TRBV6-6|TRBJ2-2|few|-
TGTGCCAGCAGCTCGCCCAGGAGGATGAACACCGGGGAGCTGTTTTTT
CASSSPRRMNTGELFF
>TRBV6-5|TRBJ2-5|-|TRBD1
TGTGCCAGCAGTTACGGGGGGACAGGGGGGGAGACCCAGTACTTC
CASSYGGTGGETQYF
>TRBV18|TRBJ1-1|-|TRBD1
TGTGCCAGCTCACCAACTCAGGGGGGTTCGAACACTGAAGCTTTCTTT
CASSPTQGGSNTEAFF
>TRBV11-2|TRBJ2-2|-|-
TGTGCCAGCAGCTTTGGGAACACCGGGGAGCTGTTTTTT
CASSFGNTGELFF
>TRBV19|TRBJ1-4|-|-
TGTGCCAGTAGTCGATCCAGTCGGAATGAAAAACTGTTTTTT
CASSRSSRNEKLFF
>TRBV10-3|TRBJ1-2|-|-
TGTGCCATCAGGCCAACAGGGTCCGACTATGGCTACACCTTC
CAIRPTGSDYGYTF
>TRBV19|TRBJ2-2|-|-
TGTGCCAGTAGCGGGACCTCGAACACCGGGGAGCTGTTTTTT
CASSGTSNTGELFF
>TRBV11-3|TRBJ1-1|few|-
TGTGCCAGCAGTCCTCAGGGATATCCGGGAGCTTTCTTT
CASSPQGYPGAFF
>TRBV7-9|TRBJ2-7|once|-
TGTGCCAGCAGCTCCCTCGGGGAGCAGTACTTC
CASSSLGEQYF
>TRBV10-3|TRBJ2-5|-|-
TGTGCCATCAGCGACCCTGGACAAACTCAAGAGACCCAGTACTTC
CAISDPGQTQETQYF
>TRBV5-1|TRBJ2-1|few|-
TGCGCCAGCAGTCCTAGCAGCCTACCGGAGCGGTTCTTC
CASSPSSLPERFF
>TRBV10-3|TRBJ2-7|-|TRBD2
TGTGCCATCAGTGAACTAGCGGGAGGTGCCTACGAGCAGTACTTC
CAISELAGGAYEQYF